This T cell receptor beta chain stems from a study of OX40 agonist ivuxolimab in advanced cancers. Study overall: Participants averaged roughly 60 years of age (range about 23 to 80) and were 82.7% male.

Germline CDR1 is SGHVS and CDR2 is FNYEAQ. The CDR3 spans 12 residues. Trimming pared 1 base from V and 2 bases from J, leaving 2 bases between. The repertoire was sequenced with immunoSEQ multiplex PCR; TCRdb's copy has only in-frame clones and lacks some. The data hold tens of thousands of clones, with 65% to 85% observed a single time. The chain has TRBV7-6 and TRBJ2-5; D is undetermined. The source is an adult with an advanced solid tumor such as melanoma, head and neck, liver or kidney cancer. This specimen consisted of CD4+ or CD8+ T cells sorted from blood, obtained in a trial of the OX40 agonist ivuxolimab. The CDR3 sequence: CASSLEQETQYF. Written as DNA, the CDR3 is TGTGCCAGCAGCTTAGAGCAAGAGACCCAGTACTTC.